This T cell receptor (beta chain) came from a study of CD8 T cells in Susac syndrome. RNA was extracted with the RNeasy kit, and a quantity of roughly 0.5 to 1 ug was reverse transcribed using random hexamers. MiXCR was run by TCRdb on the immunoSEQ multiplex PCR reads, yielding one entry per CDR3 protein. The sample includes 85,000 to 130,000 distinct CDR3 sequences, approximately 95% of them seen just once. In germline, CDR1 is MGHDK, CDR2 SYGVNS. Trimming cost V 8 bases and J 3 bases, with 13 bases left between them. CDR3 length equals 14 residues. V gene TRBV25-1 combines with J gene TRBJ2-2; a possible D gene is TRBD2 (7 bases). This clonotype originated in a human donor with Susac syndrome. Sequenced material: CD8+ T cells from PBMCs. Written as DNA, the CDR3 is TGTGCCAGCCGCCAGGGGAGGGACACCGGGGAGCTGTTTTTT. It yields the protein CASRQGRDTGELFF.